Following are 5 T cell receptor beta chains from one sample sequenced in a study of cytomegalovirus exposure and HLA in healthy donors. Data came from immunoSEQ multiplex PCR; TCRdb stores just in-frame clones and leaves some out. The sample lists about 300,000 clones, roughly 90% occurring once. Sequenced: PBMCs. The origin of the receptors is a young woman in good health and CMV-seronegative.

The rearrangement uses TRBV7-3 and TRBJ2-7; perhaps TRBD2 as D (6 bases). V lost 5 bases, J lost 1 base, and 15 bases lay in between. The CDR3 sequence is 15 residues long. CDR1 and CDR2 (germline): SGHTA, FQGTGA. CDR3 residues: CASSPGVGRSYEQYF. As DNA, the CDR3 is TGTGCCAGCAGCCCGGGGGTCGGGCGTTCCTACGAGCAGTACTTC.

The rearrangement uses TRBV9 and TRBJ2-5, with D possibly being TRBD2 (5 bases). CDR1 is SGDLS and CDR2 is YYNGEE in the germline V gene. The CDR3 contains 13 residues. V lost 2 bases to trimming and J lost 5 bases, with 10 bases between them. For the CDR3, the DNA is TGTGCCAGCAGCGTTTCCCGAGGGGAGACCCAGTACTTC. Its protein is CASSVSRGETQYF.

This clone has a single count. The genes are TRBV7-2 and TRBJ2-1; D call uncertain. V dropped 5 bases and J dropped 9 bases, with 8 bases sitting between them. Germline CDR1 reads SGHTA; CDR2 reads FQGNSA. This CDR3 spans 11 amino acids. The DNA of the CDR3 is TGTGCCAGCAGCATGCCGGGTGAGCAGTTCTTC. It specifies CASSMPGEQFF.

This chain's CDR3 is CATMTSSSPLHF. The CDR3, as DNA: TGTGCCACCATGACTTCTAGTTCACCCCTCCACTTT. The genes are TRBV6-1 and TRBJ1-6; D is unresolved. V shed 10 bases and J shed 9 bases, with 13 bases lying between them. The germline V gene encodes CDR1 MNHNS and CDR2 SASEGT. The CDR3 spans 12 residues.

This chain connects TRBV4-1 to TRBJ1-4; 9 bases map to TRBD1. V dropped 3 bases and J dropped 5; count of bases not matched to a gene: 10. The CDR3 covers 17 residues. Germline CDR1 reads MGHRA; CDR2 reads YSYEKL. Here the CDR3 DNA reads TGCGCCAGCAGCCACGAAACTTCCGGGACAGGGAATGAAAAACTGTTTTTT. Its protein product is CASSHETSGTGNEKLFF.